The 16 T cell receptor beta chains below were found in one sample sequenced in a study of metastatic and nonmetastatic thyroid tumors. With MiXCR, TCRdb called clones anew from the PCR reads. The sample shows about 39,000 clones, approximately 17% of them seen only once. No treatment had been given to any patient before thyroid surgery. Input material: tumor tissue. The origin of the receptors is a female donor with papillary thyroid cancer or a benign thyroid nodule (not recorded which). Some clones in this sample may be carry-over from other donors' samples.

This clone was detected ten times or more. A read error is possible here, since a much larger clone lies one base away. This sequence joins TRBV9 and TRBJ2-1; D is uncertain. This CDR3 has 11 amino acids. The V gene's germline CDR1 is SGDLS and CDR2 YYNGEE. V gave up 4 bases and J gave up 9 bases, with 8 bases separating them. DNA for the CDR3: TGTGCCAGCAGCTCCACAAGTGAGCAGTTCTTC. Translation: CASSSTSEQFF.

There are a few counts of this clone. The CDR3 bases are TGTGCCAGCGCTGCCCTCGGGGGAATTAAGTTCTACGAGCAGTACTTC. Amino acid sequence: CASAALGGIKFYEQYF. The genes are TRBV27 and TRBJ2-7; perhaps TRBD2 as D (6 bases). The V gene's germline CDR1 is MNHEY and CDR2 SMNVEV (reference sequence). The CDR3 sequence is 16 residues long. V gave up 8 bases and J gave up 3 bases, with 23 bases separating them.

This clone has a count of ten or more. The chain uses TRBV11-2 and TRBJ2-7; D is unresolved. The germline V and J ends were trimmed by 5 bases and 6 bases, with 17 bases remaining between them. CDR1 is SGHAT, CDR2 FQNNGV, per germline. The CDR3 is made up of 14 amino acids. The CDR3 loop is CASSPHVGPVEQYF. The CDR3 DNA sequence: TGTGCCAGCAGCCCGCATGTGGGTCCGGTCGAGCAGTACTTC.

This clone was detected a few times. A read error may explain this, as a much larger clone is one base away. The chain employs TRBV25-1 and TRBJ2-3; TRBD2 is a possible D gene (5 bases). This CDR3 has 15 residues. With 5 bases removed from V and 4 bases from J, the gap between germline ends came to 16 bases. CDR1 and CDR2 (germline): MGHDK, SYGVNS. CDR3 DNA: TGTGCCAGCAGTTCGAGCGGTAAGATCGCAGATACGCAGTATTTT. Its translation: CASSSSGKIADTQYF. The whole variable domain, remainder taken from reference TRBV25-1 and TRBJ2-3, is EADIYQTPRYLVIGTGKKITLECSQTMGHDKMYWYQQDPGMELHLIHYSYGVNSTEKGDLSSESTVSRIRTEHFPLTLESARPSHTSQYLCASSSSGKIADTQYFGPGTRLTVL.

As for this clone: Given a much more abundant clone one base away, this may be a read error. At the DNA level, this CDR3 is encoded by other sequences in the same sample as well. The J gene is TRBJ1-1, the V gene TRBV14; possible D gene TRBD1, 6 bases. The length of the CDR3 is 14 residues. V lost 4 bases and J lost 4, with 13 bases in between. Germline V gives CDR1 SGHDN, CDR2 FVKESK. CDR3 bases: TGTGCCAGCAGCCGTCCAGGGGTAGGCACTGAAGCTTTCTTT. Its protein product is CASSRPGVGTEAFF.

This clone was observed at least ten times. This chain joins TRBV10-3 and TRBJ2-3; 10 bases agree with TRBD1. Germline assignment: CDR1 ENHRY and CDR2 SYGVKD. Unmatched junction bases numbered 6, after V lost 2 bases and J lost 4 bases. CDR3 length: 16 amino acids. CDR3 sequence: CAISEPGTGAPDTQYF. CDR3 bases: TGTGCCATCAGTGAGCCCGGGACAGGGGCCCCAGATACGCAGTATTTT.

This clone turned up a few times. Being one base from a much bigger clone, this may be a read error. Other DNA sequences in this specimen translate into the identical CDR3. CDR3 DNA: TGTGCCAGCAGCCCCCGCGGTAACACCGGGGAGCTGTTTTTT. Its translation is CASSPRGNTGELFF. V usage is TRBV16 and J usage is TRBJ2-2; D call uncertain. The germline gives CDR1 KGHSY, CDR2 FQNENV. CDR3 size: 14 residues. V was shortened by 4 bases and J by 2 bases, with 8 bases between the two germline ends.

The CDR3, as DNA: TGTGCCAGCAGTGAATCTTTGGCCGGGAGGCACTATGGCTACACCTTC. Its translation: CASSESLAGRHYGYTF. The rearrangement joins TRBV6-1 to TRBJ1-2; D ambiguous. CDR1 is MNHNS, CDR2 SASEGT, per germline. The CDR3 consists of 16 residues. V was trimmed by 2 bases and J by 3 bases, leaving 16 bases between them.

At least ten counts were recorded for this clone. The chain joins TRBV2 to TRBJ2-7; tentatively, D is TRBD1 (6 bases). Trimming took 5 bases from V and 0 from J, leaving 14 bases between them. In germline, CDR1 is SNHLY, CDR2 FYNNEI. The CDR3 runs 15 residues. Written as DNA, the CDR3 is TGTGCCAGCAGTTACGGGACACAGCCCTCCTACGAGCAGTACTTC. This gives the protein CASSYGTQPSYEQYF.

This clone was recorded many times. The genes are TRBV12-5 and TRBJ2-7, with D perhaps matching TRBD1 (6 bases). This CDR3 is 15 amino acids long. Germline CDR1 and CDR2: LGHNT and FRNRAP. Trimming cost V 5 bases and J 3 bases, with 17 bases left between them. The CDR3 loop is CASGLTRGGYYEQYF. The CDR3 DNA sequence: TGTGCTAGTGGTCTCACCAGAGGGGGATACTACGAGCAGTACTTC.

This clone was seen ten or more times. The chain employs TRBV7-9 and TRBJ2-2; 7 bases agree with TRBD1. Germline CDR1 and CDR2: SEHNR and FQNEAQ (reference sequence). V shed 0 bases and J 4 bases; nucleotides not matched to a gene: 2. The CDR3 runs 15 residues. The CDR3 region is CASSLAGQITGELFF. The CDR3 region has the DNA TGTGCCAGCAGCTTAGCGGGACAGATCACCGGGGAGCTGTTTTTT.

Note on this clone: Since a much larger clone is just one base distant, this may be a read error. CDR3 DNA: TGTGCCAGCATCTTAGGGCGGGGGGAACTGTCCTACAATGAGCAGTTCTTC. It translates to CASILGRGELSYNEQFF. The chain has TRBV7-2 and TRBJ2-1; 8 nucleotides match TRBD2. The CDR3 has 17 amino acids. Germline V gene sequence: CDR1 SGHTA, CDR2 FQGNSA.

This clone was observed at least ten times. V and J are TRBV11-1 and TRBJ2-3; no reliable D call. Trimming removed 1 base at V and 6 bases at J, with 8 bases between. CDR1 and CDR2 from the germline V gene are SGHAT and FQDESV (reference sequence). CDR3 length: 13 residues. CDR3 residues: CASSLGFADTQYF. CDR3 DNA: TGTGCCAGCAGCTTAGGATTTGCTGATACGCAGTATTTT.

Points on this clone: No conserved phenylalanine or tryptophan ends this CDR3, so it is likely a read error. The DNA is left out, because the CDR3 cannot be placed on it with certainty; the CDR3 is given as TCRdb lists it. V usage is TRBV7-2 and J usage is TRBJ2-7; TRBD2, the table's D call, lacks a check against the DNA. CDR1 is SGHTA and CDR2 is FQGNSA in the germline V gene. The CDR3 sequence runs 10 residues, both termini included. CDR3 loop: CASSPQMIAG.

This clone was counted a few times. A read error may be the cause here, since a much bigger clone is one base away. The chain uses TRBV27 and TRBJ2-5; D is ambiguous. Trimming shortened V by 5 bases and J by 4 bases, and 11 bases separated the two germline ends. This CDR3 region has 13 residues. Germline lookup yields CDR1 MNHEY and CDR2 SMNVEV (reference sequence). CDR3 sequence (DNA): TGTGCCAGCAGTCATGGGCGTATAGAGACCCAGTACTTC. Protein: CASSHGRIETQYF.

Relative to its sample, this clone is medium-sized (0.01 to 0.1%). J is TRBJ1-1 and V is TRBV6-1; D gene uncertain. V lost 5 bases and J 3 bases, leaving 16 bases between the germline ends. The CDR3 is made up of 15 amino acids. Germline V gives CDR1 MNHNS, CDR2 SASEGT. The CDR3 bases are TGTGCCAGCAGTCAATGGACCACTGGGTACACTGAAGCTTTCTTT. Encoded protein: CASSQWTTGYTEAFF.